The TCR beta chain described here comes from a study of blood T cell repertoires in COVID-19. Repertoires were generated with immunoSEQ multiplex PCR, while TCRdb's copy carries only in-frame clones and drops some. The sample has 140,000 or so clones, around 85% seen once; the top ten hold 3% to 3.5%. Trimming pared 6 bases from V and 5 bases from J, leaving 10 bases between. This CDR3 is 12 amino acids long. Germline CDR1 and CDR2: ENHRY and SYGVKD. Sequenced material: peripheral blood. The chain is built from TRBV10-3 and TRBJ1-1, with D possibly matching TRBD1 (6 bases). The receptor was isolated from a woman older than 75 with acute or convalescent COVID-19. CDR3 nucleotide sequence: TGTGCCATCAGGGCCCAGGGGACTGAAGCTTTCTTT. It encodes CAIRAQGTEAFF.